This T cell receptor (beta chain) was retrieved from a study of blood T cell repertoires in COVID-19. The wider study: Both acute and convalescent COVID-19 samples were obtained from the United States, Italy and Spain. The cDNA or gDNA used as material had been derived from T cells, B-cell-depleted T cells, or PBMCs.

Authors' data handling: By means of reference gene primer amplification, nucleated cell counts were estimated. TCRdb keeps only in-frame clones here, not all; method: immunoSEQ multiplex PCR. Clonal size and the V and J genes are those of that table, whereas D and trimming came from the DNA. The sample yields approximately 150,000 clones, roughly 86% seen once. This CDR3 spans 16 amino acids. V was pared by 0 bases and J by 5 bases, with 15 bases between. Germline lookup yields CDR1 SGDLS and CDR2 YYNGEE. The chain couples TRBV9 to TRBJ2-1, with a possible D match to TRBD1 (6 bases). Sequenced input: peripheral blood. This receptor was taken from a woman between 45 and 65 years old with acute or convalescent COVID-19. The CDR3, as DNA: TGTGCCAGCAGCGTAGGACAGGCATTAGGGCACAATGAGCAGTTCTTC. It encodes CASSVGQALGHNEQFF.